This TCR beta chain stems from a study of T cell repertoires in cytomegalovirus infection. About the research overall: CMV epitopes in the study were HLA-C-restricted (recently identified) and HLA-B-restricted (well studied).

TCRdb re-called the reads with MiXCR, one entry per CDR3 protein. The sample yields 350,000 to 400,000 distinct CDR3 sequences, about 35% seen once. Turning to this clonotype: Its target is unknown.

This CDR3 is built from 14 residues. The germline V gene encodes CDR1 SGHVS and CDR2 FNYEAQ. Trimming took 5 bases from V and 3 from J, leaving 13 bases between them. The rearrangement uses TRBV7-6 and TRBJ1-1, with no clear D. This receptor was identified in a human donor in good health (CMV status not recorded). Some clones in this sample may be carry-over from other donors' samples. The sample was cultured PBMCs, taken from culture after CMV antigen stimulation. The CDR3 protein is CASSKRDLDTEAFF. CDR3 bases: TGTGCCAGCAGCAAAAGGGATCTCGACACTGAAGCTTTCTTT. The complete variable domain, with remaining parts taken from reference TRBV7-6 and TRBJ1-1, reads GAGVSQSPRYKVTKRGQDVALRCDPISGHVSLYWYRQALGQGPEFLTYFNYEAQQDKSGLPNDRFSAERPEGSISTLTIQRTEQRDSAMYRCASSKRDLDTEAFFGQGTRLTVV.